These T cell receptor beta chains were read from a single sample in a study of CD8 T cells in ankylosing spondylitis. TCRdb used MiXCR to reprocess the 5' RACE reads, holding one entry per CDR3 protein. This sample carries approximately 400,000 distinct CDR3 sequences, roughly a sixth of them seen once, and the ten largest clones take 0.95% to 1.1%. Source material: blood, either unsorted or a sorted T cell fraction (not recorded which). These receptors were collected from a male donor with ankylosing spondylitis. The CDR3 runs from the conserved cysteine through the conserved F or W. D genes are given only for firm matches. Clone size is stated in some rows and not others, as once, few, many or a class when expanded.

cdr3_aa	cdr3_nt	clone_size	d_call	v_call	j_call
CASSQASGRGSYEQYF	TGCGCCAGCAGCCAAGCTAGCGGGAGGGGCTCCTACGAGCAGTACTTC	many	TRBD2	TRBV4-3	TRBJ2-7
CAISDDPYNSPLHF	TGTGCCATCAGTGACGACCCATATAATTCACCCCTCCACTTT	few	.	TRBV10-3	TRBJ1-6
CASSLLGDYEQYF	TGTGCCAGCAGTTTATTGGGGGACTACGAGCAGTACTTC	.	.	TRBV27	TRBJ2-7
CSASTSGGPNEQFF	TGCAGTGCTAGCACTAGCGGGGGGCCCAATGAGCAGTTCTTC	few	TRBD2	TRBV20-1	TRBJ2-1
CASSQDTHNEQFF	TGCGCCAGCAGCCAAGATACCCACAATGAGCAGTTCTTC	many	.	TRBV4-3	TRBJ2-1
CASSEDYSNQPQHF	TGTGCCAGTAGCGAGGACTATAGCAATCAGCCCCAGCATTTT	few	.	TRBV19	TRBJ1-5
CSARDLQGTDTQYF	TGCAGTGCTAGAGATCTTCAGGGAACAGATACGCAGTATTTT	few	.	TRBV20-1	TRBJ2-3
CAGTLGGYEQYF	TGTGCCGGGACCCTAGGGGGCTACGAGCAGTACTTC	.	.	TRBV30	TRBJ2-7
CASSLAGSGSQYEQYF	TGTGCCAGCAGCTTAGCGGGTAGCGGGAGTCAGTACGAGCAGTACTTC	.	TRBD2	TRBV7-2	TRBJ2-7
CSAPGLATTDTQYF	TGCAGTGCCCCGGGACTAGCGACCACAGATACGCAGTATTTT	.	TRBD2	TRBV20-1	TRBJ2-3
CASSPLAGGITGELFF	TGTGCCAGCAGCCCCTTAGCGGGAGGGATCACCGGGGAGCTGTTTTTT	few	TRBD2	TRBV11-2	TRBJ2-2
CASTVKGYGTEAFF	TGCGCCAGCACCGTTAAGGGTTATGGCACTGAAGCTTTCTTT	.	.	TRBV5-1	TRBJ1-1
CASGRAKNIQYF	TGTGCAAGCGGGAGAGCCAAAAACATTCAGTACTTC	few	TRBD2	TRBV7-9	TRBJ2-4
CAWRGQNTEAFF	TGTGCCTGGCGAGGACAGAACACTGAAGCTTTCTTT	.	.	TRBV30	TRBJ1-1
CASSGWGDDQPQHF	TGTGCCAGCAGTGGTTGGGGTGATGATCAGCCCCAGCATTTT	.	.	TRBV6-1	TRBJ1-5
CAINNGQTSTDTQYF	TGTGCCATCAATAACGGACAGACTAGCACAGATACGCAGTATTTT	.	.	TRBV10-3	TRBJ2-3
CASSHLRQTKNIQYF	TGTGCCAGCAGTCACCTTCGACAAACCAAAAACATTCAGTACTTC	many	.	TRBV28	TRBJ2-4
CASSFGWSYEQYF	TGTGCCAGCAGTTTTGGGTGGTCCTACGAGCAGTACTTC	few	.	TRBV12-3/TRBV12-4	TRBJ2-7
CSARDRRGQGVFEQYF	TGCAGTGCTAGAGATCGGCGCGGGCAGGGGGTCTTCGAGCAGTACTTC	.	TRBD1	TRBV20-1	TRBJ2-7
CSVRRLGHEQYF	TGCAGTGTTAGGCGACTGGGCCACGAGCAGTACTTC	.	.	TRBV20-1	TRBJ2-7
CASRRDRGPYEQYF	TGTGCCAGCAGACGCGACAGGGGACCCTACGAGCAGTACTTC	few	TRBD1	TRBV6-1	TRBJ2-7
CSPQPGSGGGGTEAFF	TGCAGCCCTCAACCAGGCTCAGGGGGCGGGGGAACTGAAGCTTTCTTT	few	TRBD1	TRBV20-1	TRBJ1-1
CASSKEVIGANVLTF	TGCGCCAGCAGCAAAGAGGTCATCGGGGCCAACGTCCTGACTTTC	many	.	TRBV4-3	TRBJ2-6
CSAVTLQGAHTEAFF	TGCAGTGCTGTTACCCTACAGGGGGCCCACACTGAAGCTTTCTTT	.	TRBD1	TRBV20-1	TRBJ1-1
CASSPRQGGDDIQYF	TGTGCCAGCAGTCCCCGACAGGGTGGAGATGACATTCAGTACTTC	few	TRBD1	TRBV27	TRBJ2-4
CASSPDRTSAKNIQYF	TGTGCCAGCAGCCCTGACCGGACCTCAGCCAAAAACATTCAGTACTTC	.	.	TRBV27	TRBJ2-4